A single sample is the source of the 6 T cell receptor beta chains below, sequenced in a study of radiotherapy plus CTLA-4 blockade in lung cancer. The method was immunoSEQ multiplex PCR; TCRdb's version includes in-frame clones alone and lacks a portion of them. The table includes under 70,000 clones, around 77% detected once. The starting material was peripheral blood, obtained from a patient treated with radiotherapy plus ipilimumab. These receptors all stem from a human donor with non-small cell lung cancer who had a complete response to radiotherapy plus ipilimumab.

The count of this clone is one. V and J are TRBV7-2 and TRBJ1-3; possible D gene TRBD1, 5 bases. The germline V gene has CDR1 SGHTA and CDR2 FQGNSA. The CDR3 contains 14 residues. The V and J ends lost 4 bases and 0 bases respectively, with 7 bases between them. Here the CDR3 DNA reads TGTGCCAGCAGCTCACAGGTCTCTGGAAACACCATATATTTT. It specifies CASSSQVSGNTIYF.

This chain connects TRBV18 to TRBJ2-3; perhaps D is TRBD1 or TRBD2 (6 bases each). V lost 0 bases to trimming and J lost 5 bases, with 12 bases between them. The CDR3 runs to 15 residues. The germline CDR1 and CDR2 sequences are KGHSH and LQKENI. The CDR3 sequence is CASSPPRGLGDTQYF. As DNA, the CDR3 is TGTGCCAGCTCACCACCACGGGGGCTAGGAGATACGCAGTATTTT. Variable domain in full (rest from reference TRBV18 and TRBJ2-3): NAGVMQNPRHLVRRRGQEARLRCSPMKGHSHVYWYRQLPEEGLKFMVYLQKENIIDESGMPKERFSAEFPKEGPSILRIQQVVRGDSAAYFCASSPPRGLGDTQYFGPGTRLTVL.

CDR3 amino acids: CASSERWTGGNYGYTF. CDR3 bases: TGTGCCAGCAGTGAAAGGTGGACAGGGGGCAACTATGGCTACACCTTC. The chain couples TRBV6-1 to TRBJ1-2; 11 bases fit TRBD1. Germline loops: CDR1 MNHNS, CDR2 SASEGT. The CDR3 covers 16 residues. With 2 bases clipped from V and 2 bases from J, the junction kept 4 bases outside the gene matches.

Here the CDR3 DNA reads TGTGCCAGCAGCCGGGACAGGGGTCCCCGGGATGAAAAACTGTTTTTT. Amino acid sequence: CASSRDRGPRDEKLFF. This sequence joins TRBV7-6 and TRBJ1-4, with TRBD1 matching over 10 bases. Germline assignment: CDR1 SGHVS and CDR2 FNYEAQ. Germline trimming cut 5 bases from V and 6 bases from J; bases unmatched to any gene: 9. The CDR3 runs 16 residues.

The chain carries TRBV5-4 and TRBJ1-1; unclear D gene. The V end lost 2 bases, the J end lost 0 bases, and 11 bases lay between the germline ends. This CDR3 region has 15 residues. Germline CDR1 is SGHNT and CDR2 is YYREEE (reference sequence). CDR3 in DNA: TGTGCCAGCAGCTTAGGTCAGCGCCTGAACACTGAAGCTTTCTTT. Its translation is CASSLGQRLNTEAFF.

V is TRBV6-5 and J is TRBJ1-1; no clear D gene. Trimming pared 7 bases from V and 1 base from J, leaving 4 bases between. Germline V lookup: CDR1 MNHEY, CDR2 SVGAGI. CDR3 length: 11 amino acids. The CDR3 loop reads CASIQNTEAFF. The CDR3, as DNA: TGTGCCAGCATCCAGAACACTGAAGCTTTCTTT.